The entry below gives a single TCR beta chain sequence along with its context. The sample belongs to a study of blood T cell repertoires in COVID-19. In the study overall: PBMCs, B-cell-depleted T cells, or T cells provided the cDNA or gDNA that made up the material.

The CDR3 contains 16 residues. Profiling relied on immunoSEQ multiplex PCR, and the TCRdb table lists in-frame clones only, not all of them. This table holds 30,000 to 40,000 clones, around 86% found once. The gene calls are TRBV21-1 and TRBJ1-2; TRBD1, the table's D call, was not compared with the DNA. TRBV21-1 is a listed pseudogene. The sample consisted of peripheral blood. The sequence was obtained from a man aged 55 to 70 with active COVID-19. CDR3 DNA: TGTGCCAGCAGCAAAGGGTGGGGTAGGACAGTCTATGGCTACACCTTC. Its translation is CASSKGWGRTVYGYTF.